The present T cell receptor (beta chain) was sequenced within a study of blood T cells in healthy people across ages. Peripheral blood from each donor was collected in a volume of roughly 9.2 milliliters. For the second PCR, which ran for roughly 6 to 11 cycles, a sample-barcoded 5' primer and a J-beta primer mix were used. TCRdb reprocessed the 5' RACE reads via MiXCR and lists one record per CDR3 protein. The table has about 680,000 distinct CDR3 sequences, approximately 49% seen once; the top ten hold roughly 34%. The receptor comes from a woman in her sixties or seventies in good health. The sample consisted of blood.

CDR3 coding DNA: TGTGCCAGCTCACCACCGACTAGCGGCCTCACAGATACGCAGTATTTT. It encodes CASSPPTSGLTDTQYF. The chain has TRBV18 and TRBJ2-3; 9 nucleotides agree with TRBD2. The CDR3 consists of 16 residues. Germline loops: CDR1 KGHSH, CDR2 LQKENI. The trim removed 0 bases at V and 2 bases at J, leaving 3 bases unmatched.